This T cell receptor beta chain was sequenced during a study of cytomegalovirus exposure and HLA in healthy donors. Method: immunoSEQ multiplex PCR; TCRdb's copy keeps in-frame clones and lacks some. The sample has under 250,000 clones, more than 75% seen once. This clone was detected a few times. The sequence was obtained from a woman younger than 30 in good health and CMV-seropositive. Specimen: PBMCs.

CDR3 nucleotides: TGTGCCAGCAGCCCCTTGACAGGGGAGGGAAACACCATATATTTT. It encodes CASSPLTGEGNTIYF. The rearrangement links TRBV9 to TRBJ1-3; 8 bases are shared with TRBD1. Trimming at V came to 4 bases and at J to 4 bases, leaving 7 bases not matched to a gene. Germline assignment: CDR1 SGDLS and CDR2 YYNGEE. The CDR3 is 15 amino acids. Supplemented by reference TRBV9 and TRBJ1-3, the full variable domain reads DSGVTQTPKHLITATGQRVTLRCSPRSGDLSVYWYQQSLDQGLQFLIQYYNGEERAKGNILERFSAQQFPDLHSELNLSSLELGDSALYFCASSPLTGEGNTIYFGEGSWLTVV.